This T cell receptor (beta chain) was identified in a study of neurological immune-mediated disorders. By 5'RACE with 10-nucleotide random UMIs, the cDNA was made. The yield of each sequencing run was over 170 million TCR-beta sequences from 15-18 subjects. Via MiXCR, TCRdb re-called the 5' RACE reads, giving one row per CDR3 protein. In the table there are roughly 100,000 distinct CDR3 sequences, 3.5% to 4% of which are singletons. Study results and limitations: Expanded clones shared no identical CDR3 amino acid sequences across subjects, which suggested private TCR-beta repertoires in all groups. The multiple sclerosis repertoire cluster had no association with any clinical or MRI feature.

The sample holds many counts of this clonotype. What it recognizes is unknown. Germline CDR1 is LNHNV and CDR2 is YYDKDF (reference sequence). After removal of 3 bases from V and 1 base from J, the junction contained 12 bases not matched to a gene. The CDR3 covers 18 residues. This chain connects TRBV15 to TRBJ2-7; 10 bases are shared with TRBD2. The sample consisted of PBMCs. This TCR came from a woman under 30 with multiple sclerosis. The DNA of the CDR3 is TGTGCCACCAGCAGGGACCCCCTGACTAGCGGGCGGTCCTACGAGCAGTACTTC. It translates to CATSRDPLTSGRSYEQYF.